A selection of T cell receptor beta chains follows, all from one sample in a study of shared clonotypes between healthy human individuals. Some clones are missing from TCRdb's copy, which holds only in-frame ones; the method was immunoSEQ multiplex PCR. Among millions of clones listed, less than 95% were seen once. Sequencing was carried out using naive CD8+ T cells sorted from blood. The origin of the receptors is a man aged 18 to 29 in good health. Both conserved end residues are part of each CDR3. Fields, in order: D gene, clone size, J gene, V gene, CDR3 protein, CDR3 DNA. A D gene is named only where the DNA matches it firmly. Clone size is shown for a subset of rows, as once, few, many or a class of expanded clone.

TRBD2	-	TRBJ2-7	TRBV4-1	CASSPIGGSSYEQYF	TGCGCCAGCAGCCCTATCGGGGGGAGCTCCTACGAGCAGTACTTC
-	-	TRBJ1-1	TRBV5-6	CASSPTPMNTEAFF	TGTGCCAGCAGCCCAACACCAATGAACACTGAAGCTTTCTTT
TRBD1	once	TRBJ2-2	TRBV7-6	CASSGLDRGPLMWTGELFF	TGTGCCAGCAGCGGGTTGGACAGGGGCCCGTTAATGTGGACCGGGGAGCTGTTTTTT
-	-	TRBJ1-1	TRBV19	CASSIGSYSLLEAFF	TGTGCCAGTAGTATAGGATCATACAGCCTCCTTGAAGCTTTCTTT
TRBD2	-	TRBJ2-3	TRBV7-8	CASSPGLDGPTDTQYF	TGTGCCAGCAGCCCGGGACTAGATGGCCCCACAGATACGCAGTATTTT
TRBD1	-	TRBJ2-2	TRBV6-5	CASSSRTGGGELFF	TGTGCCAGCAGTTCCAGGACAGGGGGCGGGGAGCTGTTTTTT
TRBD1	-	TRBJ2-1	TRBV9	CASSLITGGEQFF	TGTGCCAGCAGCTTAATAACAGGGGGTGAGCAGTTCTTC
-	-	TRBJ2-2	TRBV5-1	CASSYGAQPQLFF	TGCGCCAGCAGTTATGGCGCGCAGCCTCAGCTGTTTTTT
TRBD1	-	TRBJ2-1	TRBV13	CASSLDRATLEQFF	TGTGCCAGCAGCCTGGACAGGGCTACCCTTGAGCAGTTCTTC
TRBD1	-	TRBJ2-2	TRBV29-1	CSVDRGFGGELFF	TGCAGCGTTGACAGGGGGTTTGGCGGGGAGCTGTTTTTT
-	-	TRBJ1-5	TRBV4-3	CASSHLEGDQPQHF	TGCGCCAGCAGCCATCTGGAGGGGGATCAGCCCCAGCATTTT
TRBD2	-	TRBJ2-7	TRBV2	CASSEGLAGSLYEQYF	TGTGCCAGCAGTGAGGGACTAGCGGGGTCTCTCTACGAGCAGTACTTC
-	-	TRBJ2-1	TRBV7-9	CASSLADREGWYEQFF	TGTGCCAGCAGCTTAGCCGACAGGGAGGGATGGTATGAGCAGTTCTTC
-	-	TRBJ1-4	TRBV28	CASSSPPGNANEKLFF	TGTGCCAGCAGTTCCCCCCCGGGGAACGCTAATGAAAAACTGTTTTTT
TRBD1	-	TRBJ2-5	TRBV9	CASSELGQGKETQYF	TGTGCCAGCAGCGAACTCGGACAGGGGAAAGAGACCCAGTACTTC